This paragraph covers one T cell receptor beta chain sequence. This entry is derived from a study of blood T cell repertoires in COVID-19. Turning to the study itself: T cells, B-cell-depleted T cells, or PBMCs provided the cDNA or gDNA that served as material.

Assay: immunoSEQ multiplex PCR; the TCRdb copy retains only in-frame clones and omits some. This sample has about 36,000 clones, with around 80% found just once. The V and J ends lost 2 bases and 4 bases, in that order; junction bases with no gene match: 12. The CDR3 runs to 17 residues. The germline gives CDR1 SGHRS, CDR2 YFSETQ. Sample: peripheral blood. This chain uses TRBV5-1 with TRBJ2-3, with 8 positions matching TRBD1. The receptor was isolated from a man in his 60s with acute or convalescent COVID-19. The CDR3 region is CASSFINRDRRSDTQYF. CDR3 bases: TGCGCCAGCAGCTTCATAAACCGGGACAGGCGCTCAGATACGCAGTATTTT.